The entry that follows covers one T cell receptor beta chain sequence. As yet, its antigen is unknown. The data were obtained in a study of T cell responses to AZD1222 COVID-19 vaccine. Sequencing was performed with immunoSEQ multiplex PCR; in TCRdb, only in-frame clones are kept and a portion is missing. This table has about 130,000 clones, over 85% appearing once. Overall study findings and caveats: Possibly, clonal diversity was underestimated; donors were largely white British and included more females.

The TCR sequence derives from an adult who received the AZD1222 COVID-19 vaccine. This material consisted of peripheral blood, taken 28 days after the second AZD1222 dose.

CDR3 protein: CASSLLAGGTEAFF. CDR3 nucleotides: TGTGCCAGCAGCTTACTAGCGGGGGGAACTGAAGCTTTCTTT. This rearrangement joins TRBV7-2 to TRBJ1-1; a weak D match, TRBD1 (5 bases). The V end was cut by 2 bases, the J end by 5 bases, with 12 bases between. Germline CDR1 SGHTA, CDR2 FQGNSA. The CDR3 runs 14 residues.